What follows is one T cell receptor (beta chain) and its context. Its target is unknown. The authors ran the immunoSEQ assay, v3.0, at survey level. Clones were read by immunoSEQ multiplex PCR, and TCRdb kept only the in-frame ones, dropping some. Among about 25,000 clones listed, 86% were seen once. This sample is drawn from a study of long-term antiretroviral therapy in people with HIV. Study conclusions and caveats: Clonal populations expanded prior to ART predominated within the repertoire at all time points.

The CDR3 extends over 14 amino acids. Trimming took off 2 bases at V and 0 bases at J, with 8 bases between the two ends. CDR1 and CDR2 from the germline V gene are SGHKS and YYEKEE (reference sequence). This chain uses TRBV5-5 with TRBJ1-1; D is possibly TRBD1 (5 bases). This clonotype was sampled from a woman in her twenties or thirties with HIV. Sample: unsorted PBMCs, taken 1.9 years after starting antiretroviral therapy. The CDR3 bases are TGTGCCAGCAGCTTCGGGGGAATGAACACTGAAGCTTTCTTT. It yields the protein CASSFGGMNTEAFF.